A selection of T cell receptor beta chains follows, all from one sample in a study of Ad26.COV2.S vaccination and SARS-CoV-2 variants. Data came from immunoSEQ multiplex PCR; TCRdb stores just in-frame clones and leaves some out. The table includes about 390,000 clones, 75% to 90% detected once. The sequencing used peripheral blood, collected in a trial of Ad26.COV2.S vaccine versus placebo. The receptors derive from a person aged 18-65 years who received the Ad26.COV2.S COVID-19 vaccine or a placebo. CDR3s include the opening cysteine and the closing phenylalanine or tryptophan. Fields, in order: clone size, J gene, V gene, D gene, CDR3 protein, CDR3 DNA. The D gene is left open where the match is weak. For some rows the clone size is stated as once, few or many, or as a class when expanded; others skip it.

clone size: .
J gene: TRBJ2-6
V gene: TRBV18
D gene: TRBD1
CDR3 protein: CASSPWAGGSSGANVLTF
CDR3 DNA: TGTGCCAGCTCACCATGGGCAGGGGGAAGCTCTGGGGCCAACGTCCTGACTTTC

clone size: .
J gene: TRBJ2-2
V gene: TRBV4-1
D gene: TRBD2
CDR3 protein: CASSHGRLAVAGELFF
CDR3 DNA: TGCGCCAGCAGCCATGGTAGACTAGCGGTGGCCGGGGAGCTGTTTTTT

clone size: .
J gene: TRBJ1-2
V gene: TRBV3-1/TRBV3-2
D gene: .
CDR3 protein: CASSQVFGGYTF
CDR3 DNA: TGTGCCAGCAGCCAAGTTTTCGGTGGCTACACCTTC

clone size: once
J gene: TRBJ1-5
V gene: TRBV3-1/TRBV3-2
D gene: TRBD1
CDR3 protein: CASSQDLIGTANQPQHF
CDR3 DNA: TGTGCCAGCAGCCAAGATCTGATTGGGACAGCAAATCAGCCCCAGCATTTT

clone size: .
J gene: TRBJ2-2
V gene: TRBV4-3
D gene: TRBD2
CDR3 protein: CASSPWTSGGAPGGELFF
CDR3 DNA: TGCGCCAGCAGCCCCTGGACTAGCGGGGGGGCCCCAGGCGGGGAGCTGTTTTTT

clone size: .
J gene: TRBJ2-2
V gene: TRBV5-8
D gene: TRBD1
CDR3 protein: CASSLVSRGHTGELFF
CDR3 DNA: TGTGCCAGCAGCTTGGTCTCTAGGGGGCACACCGGGGAGCTGTTTTTT

clone size: .
J gene: TRBJ2-3
V gene: TRBV5-4
D gene: TRBD2
CDR3 protein: CASSFDTSGEKDTQYF
CDR3 DNA: TGTGCCAGCAGCTTCGACACTAGCGGGGAAAAAGATACGCAGTATTTT

clone size: .
J gene: TRBJ1-5
V gene: TRBV6-5
D gene: .
CDR3 protein: CASSYGPADGNQPQHF
CDR3 DNA: TGTGCCAGCAGTTATGGGCCAGCCGATGGCAATCAGCCCCAGCATTTT

clone size: .
J gene: TRBJ2-5
V gene: TRBV29-1
D gene: .
CDR3 protein: CSVGVSETQYF
CDR3 DNA: TGCAGCGTTGGAGTTTCGGAGACCCAGTACTTC

clone size: .
J gene: TRBJ1-5
V gene: TRBV19
D gene: TRBD1
CDR3 protein: CASSRGQGSQPQHF
CDR3 DNA: TGTGCCAGTAGCCGGGGACAGGGAAGTCAGCCCCAGCATTTT

clone size: .
J gene: TRBJ2-1
V gene: TRBV27
D gene: TRBD2
CDR3 protein: CASSSSGATYNEQFF
CDR3 DNA: TGTGCCAGCAGTTCGAGCGGGGCCACGTACAATGAGCAGTTCTTC

clone size: once
J gene: TRBJ1-3
V gene: TRBV24-1
D gene: TRBD1
CDR3 protein: CATSVGTGVNTIYF
CDR3 DNA: TGTGCCACCAGTGTGGGGACAGGGGTCAACACCATATATTTT

clone size: .
J gene: TRBJ1-3
V gene: TRBV4-3
D gene: .
CDR3 protein: CASSQELKRRVLTSGNTIYF
CDR3 DNA: TGCGCCAGCAGCCAAGAGTTGAAGCGGCGAGTTTTAACGTCTGGAAACACCATATATTTT

clone size: .
J gene: TRBJ2-7
V gene: TRBV7-2
D gene: .
CDR3 protein: CASTGGAGYEQYF
CDR3 DNA: TGTGCCAGCACTGGAGGAGCGGGCTACGAGCAGTACTTC

clone size: few
J gene: TRBJ2-7
V gene: TRBV20-1
D gene: .
CDR3 protein: CSAEGSYEQYF
CDR3 DNA: TGCAGTGCCGAGGGTAGCTACGAGCAGTACTTC

clone size: few
J gene: TRBJ1-6
V gene: TRBV19
D gene: .
CDR3 protein: CASRATDGPLHF
CDR3 DNA: TGTGCCAGTAGAGCCACGGACGGACCCCTCCACTTT

clone size: .
J gene: TRBJ2-3
V gene: TRBV15
D gene: .
CDR3 protein: CATTRGEGTDTQYF
CDR3 DNA: TGTGCCACCACCAGGGGCGAGGGCACAGATACGCAGTATTTT

clone size: once
J gene: TRBJ2-7
V gene: TRBV18
D gene: .
CDR3 protein: CASSPIDSSYEQYF
CDR3 DNA: TGTGCCAGCTCACCAATCGACAGCTCCTACGAGCAGTACTTC

clone size: .
J gene: TRBJ1-1
V gene: TRBV5-6
D gene: TRBD1
CDR3 protein: CASSSDRDTEAFF
CDR3 DNA: TGTGCCAGCAGCTCGGACAGGGACACTGAAGCTTTCTTT

clone size: .
J gene: TRBJ1-1
V gene: TRBV5-4
D gene: .
CDR3 protein: CASSLYQLGNTEAFF
CDR3 DNA: TGTGCCAGCAGCTTGTACCAACTGGGGAACACTGAAGCTTTCTTT

clone size: .
J gene: TRBJ1-2
V gene: TRBV27
D gene: TRBD1
CDR3 protein: CASSSLTQQGAISGYTF
CDR3 DNA: TGTGCCAGCAGTTCTCTCACCCAACAGGGGGCGATTAGTGGCTACACCTTC

clone size: .
J gene: TRBJ1-1
V gene: TRBV18
D gene: .
CDR3 protein: CASSPTPLRVNTEAFF
CDR3 DNA: TGTGCCAGCTCCCCAACCCCGTTGAGAGTGAACACTGAAGCTTTCTTT

clone size: .
J gene: TRBJ1-4
V gene: TRBV5-5
D gene: .
CDR3 protein: CASSLIPGEKLFF
CDR3 DNA: TGTGCCAGCAGCTTGATTCCTGGTGAAAAACTGTTTTTT

clone size: .
J gene: TRBJ1-5
V gene: TRBV27
D gene: .
CDR3 protein: CASSLNGGYQPQHF
CDR3 DNA: TGTGCCAGCAGTTTAAATGGGGGATACCAGCCCCAGCATTTT

clone size: .
J gene: TRBJ1-2
V gene: TRBV9
D gene: TRBD1
CDR3 protein: CASHRDRGSYGYTF
CDR3 DNA: TGTGCCAGCCACCGGGACAGGGGGTCTTATGGCTACACCTTC

clone size: .
J gene: TRBJ2-7
V gene: TRBV27
D gene: .
CDR3 protein: CASSHPRVPYEQYF
CDR3 DNA: TGTGCCAGCAGCCACCCCAGGGTACCCTACGAGCAGTACTTC

clone size: .
J gene: TRBJ1-2
V gene: TRBV19
D gene: .
CDR3 protein: CASSIGVYRWGGYTF
CDR3 DNA: TGTGCCAGTAGTATCGGTGTCTACCGGTGGGGTGGCTACACCTTC

clone size: .
J gene: TRBJ2-7
V gene: TRBV5-4
D gene: TRBD2
CDR3 protein: CASSPGLRQYEQYF
CDR3 DNA: TGTGCCAGCAGCCCGGGACTAAGGCAATACGAGCAGTACTTC

clone size: .
J gene: TRBJ1-6
V gene: TRBV13
D gene: .
CDR3 protein: CASSSQSDPPLHF
CDR3 DNA: TGTGCCAGCAGCTCACAGTCGGACCCACCCCTCCACTTT

clone size: .
J gene: TRBJ2-3
V gene: TRBV6-6
D gene: .
CDR3 protein: CASSKTRGIDTQYF
CDR3 DNA: TGTGCCAGCAGTAAGACCCGGGGAATAGATACGCAGTATTTT

clone size: .
J gene: TRBJ2-5
V gene: TRBV4-1
D gene: .
CDR3 protein: CASSQGVGARETQYF
CDR3 DNA: TGCGCCAGCAGCCAAGGGGTAGGGGCTAGAGAGACCCAGTACTTC

clone size: .
J gene: TRBJ1-3
V gene: TRBV6-5
D gene: .
CDR3 protein: CASSLTDSGNTIYF
CDR3 DNA: TGTGCCAGCAGTTTGACGGACTCTGGAAACACCATATATTTT

clone size: .
J gene: TRBJ1-3
V gene: TRBV3-1/TRBV3-2
D gene: .
CDR3 protein: CASSQEISGNTIYF
CDR3 DNA: TGTGCCAGCAGCCAAGAAATCTCTGGAAACACCATATATTTT

clone size: .
J gene: TRBJ1-1
V gene: TRBV6-5
D gene: TRBD1
CDR3 protein: CASSYDRVGTEAFF
CDR3 DNA: TGTGCCAGCAGTTATGACAGGGTAGGCACTGAAGCTTTCTTT

clone size: .
J gene: TRBJ1-5
V gene: TRBV28
D gene: .
CDR3 protein: CASREQGLNQPQHF
CDR3 DNA: TGTGCCAGCAGGGAACAGGGTCTTAATCAGCCCCAGCATTTT

clone size: .
J gene: TRBJ1-3
V gene: TRBV6-5
D gene: .
CDR3 protein: CASKLSPGAGNTIYF
CDR3 DNA: TGTGCCAGCAAACTGTCTCCAGGGGCTGGAAACACCATATATTTT

clone size: .
J gene: TRBJ1-2
V gene: TRBV24-1
D gene: .
CDR3 protein: CATSDDRRNYGYTF
CDR3 DNA: TGTGCCACCAGTGATGACAGAAGAAACTATGGCTACACCTTC

clone size: once
J gene: TRBJ1-1
V gene: TRBV19
D gene: .
CDR3 protein: CASSIGQGELATEAFF
CDR3 DNA: TGTGCCAGTAGTATCGGGCAGGGTGAGTTGGCCACTGAAGCTTTCTTT

clone size: .
J gene: TRBJ2-3
V gene: TRBV2
D gene: .
CDR3 protein: CASIRAVSTDTQYF
CDR3 DNA: TGTGCCAGCATAAGGGCGGTTTCCACAGATACGCAGTATTTT

clone size: .
J gene: TRBJ2-3
V gene: TRBV2
D gene: .
CDR3 protein: CASSELAGLGTDTQYF
CDR3 DNA: TGTGCCAGCAGTGAATTGGCAGGCCTGGGCACAGATACGCAGTATTTT

clone size: once
J gene: TRBJ1-6
V gene: TRBV6-5
D gene: TRBD1
CDR3 protein: CASSYSTGLGNSPLHF
CDR3 DNA: TGTGCCAGCAGTTACTCGACAGGGTTAGGTAATTCACCCCTCCACTTT

clone size: .
J gene: TRBJ2-3
V gene: TRBV29-1
D gene: TRBD2
CDR3 protein: CSVELLFSGGADTQYF
CDR3 DNA: TGCAGCGTTGAACTCCTCTTTAGCGGGGGGGCAGATACGCAGTATTTT

clone size: .
J gene: TRBJ2-2
V gene: TRBV4-3
D gene: TRBD2
CDR3 protein: CASSQVVAGGAGELFF
CDR3 DNA: TGCGCCAGCAGCCAAGTGGTAGCGGGGGGTGCCGGGGAGCTGTTTTTT

clone size: .
J gene: TRBJ2-6
V gene: TRBV14
D gene: TRBD1
CDR3 protein: CASSRTGSGANVLTF
CDR3 DNA: TGTGCCAGCAGTCGGACAGGGTCTGGGGCCAACGTCCTGACTTTC

clone size: .
J gene: TRBJ2-3
V gene: TRBV7-8
D gene: .
CDR3 protein: CASSLEPGHHGTDTQYF
CDR3 DNA: TGTGCCAGCAGCTTAGAGCCGGGACACCACGGCACAGATACGCAGTATTTT

clone size: .
J gene: TRBJ1-1
V gene: TRBV6-2/TRBV6-3
D gene: .
CDR3 protein: CASSFRGQNTEAFF
CDR3 DNA: TGTGCCAGCAGTTTTCGGGGTCAGAACACTGAAGCTTTCTTT

clone size: .
J gene: TRBJ1-4
V gene: TRBV7-9
D gene: .
CDR3 protein: CASSLGSPALNEKLFF
CDR3 DNA: TGTGCCAGCAGCTTAGGCTCGCCAGCCCTTAATGAAAAACTGTTTTTT

clone size: .
J gene: TRBJ1-3
V gene: TRBV7-2
D gene: .
CDR3 protein: CASSSQGIGIGNTIYF
CDR3 DNA: TGTGCCAGCAGCTCGCAGGGAATCGGTATCGGAAACACCATATATTTT

clone size: .
J gene: TRBJ1-5
V gene: TRBV18
D gene: .
CDR3 protein: CASSRSVDQPQHF
CDR3 DNA: TGTGCCAGCTCACGGTCGGTTGATCAGCCCCAGCATTTT

clone size: .
J gene: TRBJ1-1
V gene: TRBV2
D gene: .
CDR3 protein: CASSPGGPGAFF
CDR3 DNA: TGTGCCAGCAGTCCCGGGGGCCCGGGAGCTTTCTTT

clone size: once
J gene: TRBJ1-5
V gene: TRBV10-3
D gene: .
CDR3 protein: CAISEIGLVSNQPQHF
CDR3 DNA: TGTGCCATCAGTGAGATAGGCCTGGTCTCAAATCAGCCCCAGCATTTT

clone size: .
J gene: TRBJ2-5
V gene: TRBV5-1
D gene: TRBD1
CDR3 protein: CASSLAGGKETQYF
CDR3 DNA: TGCGCCAGCAGCTTGGCAGGGGGAAAGGAGACCCAGTACTTC

clone size: .
J gene: TRBJ2-3
V gene: TRBV6-6
D gene: .
CDR3 protein: CASIGGLQGTDTQYF
CDR3 DNA: TGTGCCAGCATTGGGGGGCTGCAGGGCACAGATACGCAGTATTTT

clone size: .
J gene: TRBJ2-3
V gene: TRBV6-5
D gene: .
CDR3 protein: CASSYSGGEADTQYF
CDR3 DNA: TGTGCCAGCAGTTACTCGGGGGGTGAGGCAGATACGCAGTATTTT

clone size: .
J gene: TRBJ2-6
V gene: TRBV18
D gene: TRBD1
CDR3 protein: CASSPPTGPSGANVLTF
CDR3 DNA: TGTGCCAGCTCACCACCGACAGGGCCCTCTGGGGCCAACGTCCTGACTTTC

clone size: few
J gene: TRBJ1-1
V gene: TRBV19
D gene: TRBD1
CDR3 protein: CASSIPPGQIKLNTEAFF
CDR3 DNA: TGTGCCAGTAGTATACCACCGGGACAGATAAAGTTGAACACTGAAGCTTTCTTT

clone size: .
J gene: TRBJ1-3
V gene: TRBV2
D gene: .
CDR3 protein: CASSEALFGGGNTIYF
CDR3 DNA: TGTGCCAGCAGTGAAGCGCTTTTTGGGGGTGGAAACACCATATATTTT

clone size: once
J gene: TRBJ1-1
V gene: TRBV4-3
D gene: .
CDR3 protein: CASSQDNVNTEAFF
CDR3 DNA: TGCGCCAGCAGCCAAGATAACGTGAACACTGAAGCTTTCTTT

clone size: .
J gene: TRBJ1-5
V gene: TRBV6-6
D gene: .
CDR3 protein: CASSYSSQPQHF
CDR3 DNA: TGTGCCAGCAGTTACTCGTCCCAGCCCCAGCATTTT

clone size: .
J gene: TRBJ1-3
V gene: TRBV30
D gene: TRBD1
CDR3 protein: CAWFRQGATAGNTIYF
CDR3 DNA: TGTGCCTGGTTTAGACAGGGGGCAACAGCTGGAAACACCATATATTTT